Below, 9 T cell receptor beta chains from the same sample are listed, as sequenced in a study of CD8 T cells in ankylosing spondylitis. General study findings and limits: In ankylosing spondylitis blood, a motif of seven to nine highly homologous TCR beta variants appeared characteristic.

TCRdb ran MiXCR on the 5' RACE reads and lists one entry per CDR3 protein. The sample holds about 510,000 distinct CDR3 sequences, about 5.7% seen once. Antigens for these TCRs are unknown. Sequenced sample: blood, either unsorted or a sorted T cell fraction (not recorded which). These receptors were collected from a male donor with ankylosing spondylitis.

This clonotype has a count of ten or more. This chain joins TRBV4-3 and TRBJ2-5, with TRBD2 identical over 7 bases. CDR1 is LGHNA, CDR2 YSLEER, per germline. The trim removed 1 base at V and 3 bases at J, leaving 8 bases unmatched. The CDR3 contains 16 residues. As DNA, the CDR3 is TGCGCCAGCAGCCAAGGGTCAGCTGCGGGAGAAGAGACCCAGTACTTC. Translation gives CASSQGSAAGEETQYF.

This clonotype was found many times. This chain connects TRBV7-6 to TRBJ1-4, with TRBD1 identical over 11 bases. The CDR3 sequence is 14 residues long. Germline CDR1 is SGHVS and CDR2 is FNYEAQ. The J segment lost 7 bases and the V segment lost 5 bases, leaving 3 bases of the junction unmatched. DNA of the CDR3: TGTGCCAGCAGCCCGGACAGGGGGCTTGAAAAACTGTTTTTT. Its translation is CASSPDRGLEKLFF.

The sample holds many counts of this clonotype. The chain joins TRBV4-3 to TRBJ2-5; TRBD2 aligns across 13 bases. From germline, CDR1 is LGHNA and CDR2 YSLEER. The CDR3 is 18 residues long. Unmatched junction bases numbered 12, after V lost 4 bases and J lost 4 bases. The DNA for the CDR3 is TGCGCCAGCAGCCGGCGACTAGCGGGAGGAGGGGAGGGAGAGACCCAGTACTTC. Protein sequence: CASSRRLAGGGEGETQYF.

This clonotype was observed at least ten times. The J gene is TRBJ2-5, the V gene TRBV10-3, with 8 bases lining up with TRBD2. Looked up from germline, CDR1 is ENHRY and CDR2 is SYGVKD. V trimming: 5 bases; J trimming: 1 base; junction bases outside the gene matches: 3. CDR3 size: 14 residues. The CDR3 nucleotides are TGTGCCATCAGTCCAAGCGGGAGCCAAGAGACCCAGTACTTC. Translated, it gives CAISPSGSQETQYF.

This clonotype was observed a few times. The chain links TRBV9 to TRBJ2-1, with 8 bases fitting TRBD2. CDR1 is SGDLS, CDR2 YYNGEE, per germline. V lost 4 bases and J lost 2; bases outside the gene matches: 5. CDR3 length equals 15 residues. CDR3 protein: CASSSSTSAYNEQFF. The CDR3 DNA is TGTGCCAGCAGCTCGTCGACTAGCGCCTACAATGAGCAGTTCTTC.

There are a few counts of this clonotype. This chain connects TRBV11-2 to TRBJ2-7, with D unclear. V gave up 2 bases and J gave up 0 bases, with 11 bases separating them. CDR1 and CDR2 (germline): SGHAT, FQNNGV. CDR3 size: 15 residues. CDR3 loop: CASSLMKGFSYEQYF. CDR3 coding DNA: TGTGCCAGCAGCTTAATGAAGGGATTCTCCTACGAGCAGTACTTC.

Many counts were recorded for this clonotype. The chain combines TRBV15 with TRBJ2-7; D possibly matches TRBD1 or TRBD2 (6 bases each). The CDR3 loop spans 17 amino acids. V gave up 5 bases and J gave up 1 base, with 21 bases separating them. The germline V gene encodes CDR1 LNHNV and CDR2 YYDKDF (reference sequence). The chain's CDR3 is CATSPKVAAGASYEQYF. CDR3 sequence (DNA): TGTGCCACCAGCCCCAAAGTAGCGGCAGGGGCTTCCTACGAGCAGTACTTC.

This clonotype occurred many times. The chain links TRBV4-3 to TRBJ1-1, with D unclear. This CDR3 region has 14 residues. The germline gives CDR1 LGHNA, CDR2 YSLEER. Trimming left V 3 bases short and J 4 bases short, with 12 bases between. The chain's CDR3 is CASSQVEGRTEAFF. Here the CDR3 DNA reads TGCGCCAGCAGCCAGGTTGAAGGGCGCACTGAAGCTTTCTTT.

This clonotype showed up many times. The junction departs from the called germline gene at one end, perhaps through a read error. Here the CDR3 reads CSARASYEQYF. In nucleotides, the CDR3 is TGCAGTGCCAGAGCGTCCTACGAGCAGTACTTC. J is TRBJ2-7 and V is TRBV20-1, with D unresolved. CDR1 is DFQATT and CDR2 is SNEGSKA in the germline V gene (reference sequence). CDR3 size: 11 residues.